Here is one T cell receptor (beta chain) with its context. V lost 3 bases to trimming and J lost 7 bases, with 10 bases between them. CDR3 length equals 13 residues. The data belong to a study of patients and donors after allogeneic stem cell transplantation. TCRdb re-called the RT-PCR reads through MiXCR, storing one row per CDR3 protein. The sample carries 150,000 or so distinct CDR3 sequences, 24% recorded once. Material: blood, either unsorted or a sorted T cell fraction (not recorded which). The sequence was obtained from a human donor who was either an allogeneic HSCT recipient or a stem cell or donor lymphocyte infusion donor (not recorded which). It is not recorded whose cells these are; they may come from a transplant donor. The chain recombines TRBV12-3 or TRBV12-4 with TRBJ2-1; the D is unclear. The CDR3 DNA is TGTGCCAGCAGTTTCTTGCATTGGAATGAGCAGTTCTTC. Translating gives CASSFLHWNEQFF.